The rows below give T cell receptor beta chains drawn from one sample of a study of blood T cell repertoires in COVID-19. The protocol was immunoSEQ multiplex PCR, while the TCRdb copy is restricted to in-frame clones and leaves out a portion. In the table there are fewer than 300,000 clones, 82% of which are singletons. Sequencing was carried out using peripheral blood. These receptors were obtained from a woman under 30 with acute or convalescent COVID-19. Both conserved end residues are part of each CDR3. A D gene is named only where the DNA matches it firmly. The size field is filled for only some rows; it gives once, few, many or a size class.

- | TRBJ2-1 | TRBV18 | - | CASSPPTSSYNEQFF | TGTGCCAGCTCACCCCCCACAAGCTCCTACAATGAGCAGTTCTTC
- | TRBJ2-5 | TRBV7-6 | - | CASSFQYQETQYF | TGTGCCAGCAGCTTCCAGTACCAAGAGACCCAGTACTTC
- | TRBJ2-2 | TRBV6-2/TRBV6-3 | TRBD2 | CASGFRLAGGAGELFF | TGTGCCAGCGGTTTTCGACTAGCGGGAGGGGCCGGGGAGCTGTTTTTT
- | TRBJ2-3 | TRBV7-9 | TRBD2 | CASNQQREGSDTQYF | TGTGCCAGCAACCAACAGCGGGAGGGCTCAGATACGCAGTATTTT
- | TRBJ2-7 | TRBV2 | - | CASKGNRELDEQYF | TGTGCCAGCAAGGGTAACCGGGAGCTCGACGAGCAGTACTTC
few | TRBJ1-4 | TRBV5-1 | - | CASSSQGNEKLFF | TGCGCCAGCAGCTCTCAGGGAAATGAAAAACTGTTTTTT
- | TRBJ2-6 | TRBV7-9 | - | CASSLGFTEAAGANVLTF | TGTGCCAGCAGCTTAGGGTTCACCGAGGCGGCTGGGGCCAACGTCCTGACTTTC
- | TRBJ2-2 | TRBV27 | - | CASSLKLRDTPGELFF | TGTGCCAGCAGTTTAAAGTTGCGGGATACTCCCGGGGAGCTGTTTTTT
many | TRBJ2-7 | TRBV5-1 | TRBD2 | CASSLVSGNIYEQYF | TGCGCCAGCAGCTTGGTTAGCGGGAATATCTACGAGCAGTACTTC
- | TRBJ1-6 | TRBV5-4 | - | CASSLGAAPSHNSPLHF | TGTGCCAGCAGCTTGGGGGCAGCTCCAAGCCATAATTCACCCCTCCACTTT
few | TRBJ1-6 | TRBV27 | TRBD1 | CASRPTGQGFGYNSPLHF | TGTGCCAGCAGACCCACAGGACAGGGTTTCGGCTATAATTCACCCCTCCACTTT
- | TRBJ2-1 | TRBV6-5 | TRBD1 | CAATGTGKPNEQFF | TGTGCCGCCACCGGGACAGGAAAACCCAATGAGCAGTTCTTC
few | TRBJ2-7 | TRBV11-2 | TRBD2 | CASSRSGSGPGEQYF | TGTGCCAGCAGCCGGAGCGGGAGTGGCCCAGGCGAGCAGTACTTC
- | TRBJ2-3 | TRBV9 | TRBD2 | CASSPQWGAGITDTQYF | TGTGCCAGCAGCCCACAGTGGGGAGCGGGGATCACAGATACGCAGTATTTT
- | TRBJ2-7 | TRBV4-3 | TRBD1 | CASSQGDRGTYEQYF | TGCGCCAGCAGCCAAGGCGACAGGGGAACCTACGAGCAGTACTTC
- | TRBJ2-1 | TRBV12-3/TRBV12-4 | TRBD1 | CASSMTGLQQFF | TGTGCCAGCAGTATGACAGGGTTGCAGCAGTTCTTC
- | TRBJ2-3 | TRBV19 | TRBD1 | CASSVDRATDTQYF | TGTGCCAGTAGTGTGGACAGGGCAACAGATACGCAGTATTTT
once | TRBJ2-1 | TRBV28 | - | CASKGSGNEQFF | TGTGCCAGCAAGGGTTCGGGGAATGAGCAGTTCTTC
- | TRBJ2-5 | TRBV21-1 | - | CASSNSREEGSSGEETQYF | TGTGCCAGCAGCAATTCCAGGGAGGAAGGGTCTAGCGGGGAAGAGACCCAGTACTTC
few | TRBJ2-7 | TRBV3-1/TRBV3-2 | - | CASSQRSREQYF | TGTGCCAGCAGCCAGCGTTCGCGCGAGCAGTACTTC
- | TRBJ2-1 | TRBV6-4 | TRBD1 | CASSEGQGAYNEQFF | TGTGCCAGCAGTGAGGGACAGGGGGCTTACAATGAGCAGTTCTTC
- | TRBJ1-6 | TRBV7-2 | - | CASSLNAGGNSPLHF | TGTGCCAGCAGCTTAAACGCGGGGGGTAATTCACCCCTCCACTTT
- | TRBJ2-7 | TRBV6-2/TRBV6-3 | TRBD2 | CASSYAGEGPYEQYF | TGTGCCAGCAGTTATGCGGGAGAGGGACCTTACGAGCAGTACTTC
once | TRBJ2-1 | TRBV7-2 | TRBD2 | CASSSSGRGNEQFF | TGTGCCAGCAGCTCTAGCGGGAGAGGTAATGAGCAGTTCTTC
few | TRBJ1-5 | TRBV18 | TRBD1 | CASSLGQGTFQPQHF | TGTGCCAGCTCGCTAGGACAGGGGACTTTCCAGCCCCAGCATTTT
few | TRBJ1-2 | TRBV7-8 | - | CASSGSGTSFGYTF | TGTGCCAGCAGCGGAAGCGGGACGTCCTTTGGCTACACCTTC